Reported below is one TCR beta chain. Its specificity is unknown. Autoimmunity was present in every CD3G-deficient patient, worse in two. Patients aged 2 to 39 years had fewer naive T cells. Primers: 52 TRBV forward and 13 TRBJ reverse. Produced via immunoSEQ multiplex PCR; TCRdb's table is partial and in-frame only. The profile shows around 10,000 clones, approximately 80% of them singletons. The sample is drawn from a study of regulatory T cells. Study-wide results and limits: Regulatory T cells showed the strongest V-J pair restriction and V/J gene skewing among patient repertoires. Patient CD8+ T cells trended nonsignificantly toward lower Shannon entropy than control CD8+ cells.

The CDR3 loop spans 13 amino acids. V lost 1 base, J lost 8 bases, and 11 bases lay in between. Germline V lookup: CDR1 SGHAT, CDR2 FQNNGV. The chain couples TRBV11-2 to TRBJ1-1; D gene uncertain. The TCR was taken from a young adult with CD3G deficiency. Material: CD8+ T cells sorted from blood. CDR3 residues: CASSLGPGDEAFF. As DNA, the CDR3 is TGTGCCAGCAGCTTAGGGCCAGGCGACGAAGCTTTCTTT.